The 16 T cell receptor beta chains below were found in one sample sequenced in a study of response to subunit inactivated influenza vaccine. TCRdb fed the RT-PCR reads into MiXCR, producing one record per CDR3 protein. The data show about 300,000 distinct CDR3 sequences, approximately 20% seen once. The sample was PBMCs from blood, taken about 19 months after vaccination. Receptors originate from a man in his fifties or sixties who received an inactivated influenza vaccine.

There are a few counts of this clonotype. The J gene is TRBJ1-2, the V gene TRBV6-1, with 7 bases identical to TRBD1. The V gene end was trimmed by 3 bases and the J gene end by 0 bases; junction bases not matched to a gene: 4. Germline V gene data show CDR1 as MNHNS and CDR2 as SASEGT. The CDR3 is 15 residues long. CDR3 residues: CASSDRGMTNYGYTF. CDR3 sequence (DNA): TGTGCCAGCAGTGACAGGGGGATGACTAACTATGGCTACACCTTC.

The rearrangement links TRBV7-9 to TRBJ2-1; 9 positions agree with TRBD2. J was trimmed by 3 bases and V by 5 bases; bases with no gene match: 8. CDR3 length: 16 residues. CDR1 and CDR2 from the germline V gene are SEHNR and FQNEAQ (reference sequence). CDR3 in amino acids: CASSLSGGRNYNEQFF. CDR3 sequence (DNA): TGTGCCAGCAGCCTCAGCGGGGGGCGAAACTACAATGAGCAGTTCTTC.

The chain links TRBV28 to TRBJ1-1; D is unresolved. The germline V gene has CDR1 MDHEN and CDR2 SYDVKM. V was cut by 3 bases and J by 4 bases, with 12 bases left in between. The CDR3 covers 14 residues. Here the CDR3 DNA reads TGTGCCAGCAGTTTCCGTCTGGGATTCACTGAAGCTTTCTTT. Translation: CASSFRLGFTEAFF.

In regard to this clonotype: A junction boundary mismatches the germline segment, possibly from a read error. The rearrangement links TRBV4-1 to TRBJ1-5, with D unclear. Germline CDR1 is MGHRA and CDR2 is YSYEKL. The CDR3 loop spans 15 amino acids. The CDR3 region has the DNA TGCGCCAGCAGCCAAGTCGGCACACACAATCAGGCCCAGCATTTT. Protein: CASSQVGTHNQAQHF.

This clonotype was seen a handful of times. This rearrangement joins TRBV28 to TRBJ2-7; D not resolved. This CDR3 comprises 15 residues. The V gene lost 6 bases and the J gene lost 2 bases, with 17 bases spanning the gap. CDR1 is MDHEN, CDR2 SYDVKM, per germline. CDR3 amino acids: CASSPTDRLAYEQYF. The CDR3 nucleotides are TGTGCCAGCAGCCCAACGGACCGACTGGCCTACGAGCAGTACTTC.

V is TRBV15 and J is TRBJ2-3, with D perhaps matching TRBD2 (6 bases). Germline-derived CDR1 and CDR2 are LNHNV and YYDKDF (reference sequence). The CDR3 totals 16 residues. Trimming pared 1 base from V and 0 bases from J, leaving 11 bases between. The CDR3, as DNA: TGTGCCACCAGCAGAGGAACGGGACTGAGCACAGATACGCAGTATTTT. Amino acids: CATSRGTGLSTDTQYF.

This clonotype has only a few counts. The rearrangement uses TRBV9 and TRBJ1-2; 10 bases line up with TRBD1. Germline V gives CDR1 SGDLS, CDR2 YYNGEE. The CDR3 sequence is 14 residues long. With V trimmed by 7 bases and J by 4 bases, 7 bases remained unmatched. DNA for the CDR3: TGTGCCAGCCCCCCCGGGGACAGGGGCTATGGCTACACCTTC. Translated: CASPPGDRGYGYTF.

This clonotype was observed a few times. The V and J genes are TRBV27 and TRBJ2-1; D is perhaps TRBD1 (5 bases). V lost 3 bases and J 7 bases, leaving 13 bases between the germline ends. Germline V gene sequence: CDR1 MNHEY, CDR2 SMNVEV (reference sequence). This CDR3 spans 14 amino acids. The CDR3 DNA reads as TGTGCCAGCAGTTTCAGCCAGGGCGGAAATGAGCAGTTCTTC. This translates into CASSFSQGGNEQFF.

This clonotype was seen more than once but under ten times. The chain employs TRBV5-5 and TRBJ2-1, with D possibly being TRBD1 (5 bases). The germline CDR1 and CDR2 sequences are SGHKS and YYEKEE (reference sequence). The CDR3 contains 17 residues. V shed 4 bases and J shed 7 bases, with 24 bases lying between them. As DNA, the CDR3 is TGTGCCAGCAGCGTCAGGGAATCACTGTTACTGTGGAATGAGCAGTTCTTC. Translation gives CASSVRESLLLWNEQFF.

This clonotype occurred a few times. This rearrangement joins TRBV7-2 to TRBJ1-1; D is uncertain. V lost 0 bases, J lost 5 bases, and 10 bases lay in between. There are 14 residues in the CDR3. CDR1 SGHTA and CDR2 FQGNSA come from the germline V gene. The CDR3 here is CASSLASRFTEAFF. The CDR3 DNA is TGTGCCAGCAGCTTAGCCTCCAGGTTTACTGAAGCTTTCTTT. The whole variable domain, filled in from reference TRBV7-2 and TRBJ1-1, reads GAGVSQSPSNKVTEKGKDVELRCDPISGHTALYWYRQSLGQGLEFLIYFQGNSAPDKSGLPSDRFSAERTGGSVSTLTIQRTQQEDSAVYLCASSLASRFTEAFFGQGTRLTVV.

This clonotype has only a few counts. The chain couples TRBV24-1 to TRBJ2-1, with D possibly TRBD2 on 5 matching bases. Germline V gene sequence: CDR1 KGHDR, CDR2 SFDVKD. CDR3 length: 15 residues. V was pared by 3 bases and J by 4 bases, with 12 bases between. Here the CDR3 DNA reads TGTGCCACCAGTGATCGCAGCGGACCATACAATGAGCAGTTCTTC. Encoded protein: CATSDRSGPYNEQFF.

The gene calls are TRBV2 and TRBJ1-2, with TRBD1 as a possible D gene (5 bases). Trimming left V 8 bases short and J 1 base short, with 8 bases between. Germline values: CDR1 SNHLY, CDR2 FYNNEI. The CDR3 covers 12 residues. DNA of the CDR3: TGTGCCAGCCGGGGGGATAACTATGGCTACACCTTC. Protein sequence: CASRGDNYGYTF.

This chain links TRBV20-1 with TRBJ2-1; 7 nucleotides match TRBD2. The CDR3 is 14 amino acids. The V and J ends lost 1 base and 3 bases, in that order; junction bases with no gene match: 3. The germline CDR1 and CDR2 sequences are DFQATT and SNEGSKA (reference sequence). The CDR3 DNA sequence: TGCAGTGCTAGAGGGCGGGAGTACTACAATGAGCAGTTCTTC. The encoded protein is CSARGREYYNEQFF.

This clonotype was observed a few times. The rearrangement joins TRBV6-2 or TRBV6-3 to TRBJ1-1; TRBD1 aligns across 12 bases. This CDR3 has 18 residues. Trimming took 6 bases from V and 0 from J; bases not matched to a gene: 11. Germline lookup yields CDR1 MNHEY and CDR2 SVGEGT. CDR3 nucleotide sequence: TGTGCCAGCAGCCACAACCGGGACAGGGGGCTGGTGAACACTGAAGCTTTCTTT. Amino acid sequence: CASSHNRDRGLVNTEAFF.

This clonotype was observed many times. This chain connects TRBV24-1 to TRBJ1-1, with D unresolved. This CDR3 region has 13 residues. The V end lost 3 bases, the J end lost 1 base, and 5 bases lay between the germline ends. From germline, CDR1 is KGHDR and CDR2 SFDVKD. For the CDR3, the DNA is TGTGCCACCAGTGATCTATGGAACACTGAAGCTTTCTTT. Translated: CATSDLWNTEAFF.

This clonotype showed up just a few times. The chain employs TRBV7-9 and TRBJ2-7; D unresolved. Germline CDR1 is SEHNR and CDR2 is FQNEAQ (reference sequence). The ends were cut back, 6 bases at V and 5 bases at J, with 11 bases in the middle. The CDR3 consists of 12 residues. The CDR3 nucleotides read TGTGCCAGCAGGCCTCCTGGGGACGAGCAGTACTTC. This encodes CASRPPGDEQYF.